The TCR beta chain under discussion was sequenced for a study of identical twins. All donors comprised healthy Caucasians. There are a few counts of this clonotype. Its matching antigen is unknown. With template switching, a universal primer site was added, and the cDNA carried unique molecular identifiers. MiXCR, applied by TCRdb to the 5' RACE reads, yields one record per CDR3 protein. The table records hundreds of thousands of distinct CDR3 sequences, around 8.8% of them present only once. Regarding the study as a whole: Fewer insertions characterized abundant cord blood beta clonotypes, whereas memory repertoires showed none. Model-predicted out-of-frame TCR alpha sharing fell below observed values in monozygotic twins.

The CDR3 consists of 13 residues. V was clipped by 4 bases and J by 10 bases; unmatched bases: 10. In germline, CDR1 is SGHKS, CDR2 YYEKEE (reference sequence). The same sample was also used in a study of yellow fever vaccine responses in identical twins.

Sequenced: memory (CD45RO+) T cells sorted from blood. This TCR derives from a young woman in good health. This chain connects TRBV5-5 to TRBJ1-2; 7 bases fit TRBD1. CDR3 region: CASSLGTVDAYTF. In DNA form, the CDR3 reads TGTGCCAGCAGCCTCGGGACAGTCGATGCCTACACCTTC.